A single sample is the source of the 14 T cell receptor beta chains below, sequenced in a study of T cells after yellow fever vaccination. From the 5' RACE reads, TCRdb called clonotypes with MiXCR, one entry per CDR3 protein. The sample yields some 130,000 distinct CDR3 sequences, about 7% seen once. The sample consisted of CD4+ T cells sorted from PBMCs, taken 10 days after the yellow fever booster vaccination. These receptors all stem from a man aged 30 to 39 who received the YFV17D yellow fever vaccine.

This clonotype was picked up a small number of times. The chain combines TRBV7-3 with TRBJ2-1; D unresolved. The CDR3 is 13 residues long. V was clipped by 1 base and J by 9 bases, with 10 bases between them. Per the germline V gene, CDR1 is SGHTA and CDR2 is FQGTGA. For the CDR3, the DNA is TGTGCCAGCAGCTTAATTTTGCGGTCTGAGCAGTTCTTC. This translates into CASSLILRSEQFF.

Points on this clonotype: This sequence may be a read error, since a much larger clone differs from it by one base. The V and J genes are TRBV20-1 and TRBJ2-1; no reliable D call. The germline CDR1 and CDR2 sequences are DFQATT and SNEGSKA (reference sequence). The length of the CDR3 is 13 residues. The CDR3 region has the DNA TGCGGTGCTTTTAGATACGACACTGCCGGGCAGTTCTTC. Protein sequence: CGAFRYDTAGQFF.

This clonotype appeared many times. V is TRBV15 and J is TRBJ2-1; TRBD2 agrees at 11 bases. CDR1 is LNHNV, CDR2 YYDKDF, per germline (reference sequence). After removal of 1 base from V and 5 bases from J, the junction contained 7 bases not matched to a gene. This CDR3 contains 17 residues. The CDR3 protein is CATSRARGLADDNEQFF. As DNA, the CDR3 is TGTGCCACCAGCAGAGCCCGGGGACTAGCGGACGACAATGAGCAGTTCTTC.

This clonotype has a handful of counts. The chain joins TRBV29-1 to TRBJ1-1; a weak D match, TRBD1 (5 bases). CDR3 length: 12 residues. The germline V gene encodes CDR1 SQVTM and CDR2 ANQGSEA. Trimming pared 4 bases from V and 6 bases from J, leaving 12 bases between. The CDR3 coding sequence is TGCAGCGTTGGGAGGGGAGGCTCTGAAGCTTTCTTT. Its protein product is CSVGRGGSEAFF.

This chain uses TRBV19 with TRBJ2-3; a possible D gene is TRBD2 (6 bases). Per germline, CDR1 LNHDA and CDR2 SQIVND (reference sequence). The V and J ends lost 5 bases and 6 bases respectively, with 21 bases between them. This CDR3 comprises 16 residues. CDR3: CASSRGINSVGDTQYF. DNA of the CDR3: TGTGCCAGTAGTCGGGGGATCAACAGCGTAGGGGATACGCAGTATTTT. The full variable domain, in which reference TRBV19 and TRBJ2-3 provide the parts outside the CDR3, is DGGITQSPKYLFRKEGQNVTLSCEQNLNHDAMYWYRQDPGQGLRLIYYSQIVNDFQKGDIAEGYSVSREKKESFPLTVTSAQKNPTAFYLCASSRGINSVGDTQYFGPGTRLTVL.

This clonotype occurred many times. This chain connects TRBV7-2 to TRBJ2-3; D uncertain. The CDR3 is made up of 13 amino acids. Germline CDR1 SGHTA, CDR2 FQGNSA. V lost 5 bases to trimming and J lost 6 bases, with 12 bases between them. As DNA, the CDR3 is TGTGCCAGCAGCCCCGCCATCCGGGATACGCAGTATTTT. Amino acids: CASSPAIRDTQYF. Looking up the rest from reference TRBV7-2 and TRBJ2-3 gives the full variable domain: GAGVSQSPSNKVTEKGKDVELRCDPISGHTALYWYRQSLGQGLEFLIYFQGNSAPDKSGLPSDRFSAERTGGSVSTLTIQRTQQEDSAVYLCASSPAIRDTQYFGPGTRLTVL.

This clonotype showed up many times. The V and J genes are TRBV5-1 and TRBJ2-7, with 11 nucleotides matching TRBD2. Germline loops: CDR1 SGHRS, CDR2 YFSETQ. This CDR3 is 18 amino acids long. The J segment lost 2 bases and the V segment lost 0 bases, leaving 10 bases of the junction unmatched. The CDR3 loop reads CASSLGSWTSGRTYEQYF. The CDR3 nucleotides read TGCGCCAGCAGCTTGGGATCGTGGACTAGCGGGCGTACCTACGAGCAGTACTTC. Full variable domain (remainder filled in from reference TRBV5-1 and TRBJ2-7): KAGVTQTPRYLIKTRGQQVTLSCSPISGHRSVSWYQQTPGQGLQFLFEYFSETQRNKGNFPGRFSGRQFSNSRSEMNVSTLELGDSALYLCASSLGSWTSGRTYEQYFGPGTRLTVT.

This clonotype was detected ten times or more. The chain combines TRBV29-1 with TRBJ2-3; D unclear. CDR3 size: 11 residues. The V end lost 7 bases, the J end lost 5 bases, and 10 bases lay between the germline ends. The germline V gene encodes CDR1 SQVTM and CDR2 ANQGSEA. The CDR3 is CSAPVGDTQYF. The CDR3, as DNA: TGCAGCGCTCCGGTGGGAGATACGCAGTATTTT.

The V call is TRBV7-2, the J call TRBJ2-7; the D is unclear. The germline V gene encodes CDR1 SGHTA and CDR2 FQGNSA. V lost 5 bases and J lost 6, with 8 bases in between. The CDR3 is made up of 11 amino acids. The CDR3 nucleotides are TGTGCCAGCAGCCAGATGGGCGAGCAGTACTTC. Its translation: CASSQMGEQYF.

This clonotype was counted many times. The chain couples TRBV7-2 to TRBJ1-4; no firm D call. CDR1 is SGHTA, CDR2 FQGNSA, per germline. The ends were cut back, 3 bases at V and 11 bases at J, with 10 bases in the middle. The CDR3 is 12 amino acids. CDR3: CASSFLSGKLFF. DNA of the CDR3: TGTGCCAGCAGCTTCCTCAGTGGCAAACTGTTTTTT.

The chain links TRBV5-6 to TRBJ1-4, with D perhaps matching TRBD1 (5 bases). The CDR3 is 15 residues long. V lost 4 bases and J lost 0, with 10 bases in between. The V gene's germline CDR1 is SGHDT and CDR2 YYEEEE. The CDR3 is CASSPWGATNEKLFF. CDR3 DNA: TGTGCCAGCAGCCCTTGGGGGGCAACTAATGAAAAACTGTTTTTT.

This clonotype was picked up many times. V usage is TRBV6-2 or TRBV6-3 and J usage is TRBJ1-5; weak D call: TRBD1 (6 bases). Germline V gene lookup returns CDR1 MNHEY and CDR2 SVGEGT. This CDR3 spans 13 amino acids. V was clipped by 6 bases and J by 4 bases, with 10 bases between them. CDR3 sequence (DNA): TGTGCCAGCAGGTGGACAGAAAATCAGCCCCAGCATTTT. Translation gives CASRWTENQPQHF.

On this clonotype: It may be a read error: a sequence one base away is much more abundant. V usage is TRBV7-6 and J usage is TRBJ1-4; D gene uncertain. The CDR3 has 14 amino acids. CDR1 and CDR2 from the germline V gene are SGHVS and FNYEAQ. V lost 3 bases to trimming and J lost 6 bases, with 11 bases between them. The CDR3 nucleotides are TGTGCCAGCAGCTTGGCTTTTCAAGATGAAAAACTGTTTTTT. It encodes CASSLAFQDEKLFF.

Many counts were recorded for this clonotype. The V and J genes are TRBV20-1 and TRBJ2-5; 12 bases match TRBD2. CDR3 length: 18 amino acids. CDR1 and CDR2 (germline): DFQATT, SNEGSKA (reference sequence). Trimming at V came to 2 bases and at J to 5 bases, leaving 15 bases not matched to a gene. The CDR3 is CSARILLRLTSGSETQYF. The DNA for the CDR3 is TGCAGTGCTAGAATCCTCCTTCGCTTGACTAGCGGGAGTGAGACCCAGTACTTC.